The 12 T cell receptor beta chains listed next were all sequenced from one sample in a study of cytomegalovirus exposure and HLA in healthy donors. Assay used: immunoSEQ multiplex PCR; TCRdb lists only in-frame clones, some missing. The sample has about 130,000 clones; 70% to 85% are singletons. The specimen sequenced was PBMCs. The receptor set was obtained from a man aged 25 to 45 in good health and CMV-seropositive.

This chain connects TRBV5-6 to TRBJ1-3; 9 nucleotides match TRBD1. V dropped 0 bases and J dropped 4; count of bases not matched to a gene: 2. The germline gives CDR1 SGHDT, CDR2 YYEEEE. The CDR3 runs 15 residues. The CDR3 region is CASSLEDRGGNTIYF. In DNA, the CDR3 is TGTGCCAGCAGCTTGGAGGACAGGGGAGGAAACACCATATATTTT.

This chain links TRBV7-6 with TRBJ2-7, with a tentative D call TRBD2 (6 bases). The ends were cut back, 5 bases at V and 2 bases at J, with 13 bases in the middle. CDR1 is SGHVS and CDR2 is FNYEAQ in the germline V gene. CDR3 length: 14 amino acids. As DNA, the CDR3 is TGTGCCAGCAGCCCAAGGTGGGGGGCCTACGAGCAGTACTTC. Amino acids: CASSPRWGAYEQYF.

The chain uses TRBV19 and TRBJ1-4; 8 positions match TRBD1. Germline loops: CDR1 LNHDA, CDR2 SQIVND (reference sequence). The length of the CDR3 is 15 residues. J was trimmed by 0 bases and V by 5 bases; bases with no gene match: 2. CDR3 in DNA: TGTGCCAGTAGTGGACAGGGAGCAACTAATGAAAAACTGTTTTTT. Translating it yields CASSGQGATNEKLFF.

The chain joins TRBV18 to TRBJ2-5; 7 bases line up with TRBD2. Trimming at V came to 0 bases and at J to 5 bases, leaving 9 bases not matched to a gene. This CDR3 has 16 residues. The germline V gene has CDR1 KGHSH and CDR2 LQKENI. The CDR3 sequence is CASSPPGRGVAETQYF. In DNA, the CDR3 is TGTGCCAGCTCACCACCGGGGAGGGGTGTAGCGGAGACCCAGTACTTC.

This clone was seen just once. This chain connects TRBV7-9 to TRBJ2-5, with 9 bases fitting TRBD2. The J segment lost 5 bases and the V segment lost 5 bases, leaving 9 bases of the junction unmatched. The CDR3 spans 15 residues. CDR1 and CDR2 from the germline V gene are SEHNR and FQNEAQ (reference sequence). CDR3 protein: CASSIAGGRYETQYF. The CDR3 DNA is TGTGCCAGCAGCATTGCGGGGGGGCGGTACGAGACCCAGTACTTC.

The chain employs TRBV19 and TRBJ1-4, with TRBD1 identical over 10 bases. J gave up 7 bases and V 5 bases, and 4 bases lay outside the gene matches. CDR1 LNHDA and CDR2 SQIVND come from the germline V gene (reference sequence). The CDR3 runs 14 residues. The CDR3 protein is CASSGTGASEKLFF. CDR3 sequence (DNA): TGTGCCAGTAGTGGGACAGGGGCGTCTGAAAAACTGTTTTTT.

The V call is TRBV7-8, the J call TRBJ1-1; D is unclear. CDR3 length: 15 amino acids. Trimming removed 2 bases at V and 0 bases at J, with 10 bases between. Germline V gene sequence: CDR1 SGHVS, CDR2 FQNEAQ. CDR3 DNA sequence: TGTGCCAGCAGCTTAAGTAGTCTGGTGAACACTGAAGCTTTCTTT. This encodes CASSLSSLVNTEAFF.

This rearrangement joins TRBV30 to TRBJ2-2; TRBD2 matches at 13 bases. J gave up 5 bases and V 2 bases, and 17 bases lay outside the gene matches. Germline V lookup: CDR1 GTSNPN, CDR2 SVGIG (reference sequence). The CDR3 contains 20 residues. CDR3 bases: TGTGCCTGGAGTCCGGGCCCCGGACTAGCGGGAGCCGGTCGGACCGGGGAGCTGTTTTTT. Amino acid sequence: CAWSPGPGLAGAGRTGELFF.

This chain links TRBV9 with TRBJ2-1; 9 bases agree with TRBD2. Germline V gene data show CDR1 as SGDLS and CDR2 as YYNGEE. J was trimmed by 4 bases and V by 2 bases; bases with no gene match: 4. The CDR3 totals 15 residues. CDR3 sequence: CASSVSAGGYNEQFF. CDR3 in DNA: TGTGCCAGCAGCGTTTCAGCGGGGGGATACAATGAGCAGTTCTTC.

This rearrangement joins TRBV11-2 to TRBJ2-7, with 10 bases that match TRBD1. The V gene's germline CDR1 is SGHAT and CDR2 FQNNGV. J lost 9 bases, V lost 5 bases, and 7 bases had no gene match. CDR3 length: 13 residues. DNA of the CDR3: TGTGCCAGCAGCCGGGACAGGGGAGGCGGGCAGTACTTC. Translating it yields CASSRDRGGGQYF.

This clone was seen a few times. It is likely a read error: a sequence one base away is far more abundant. Different DNA sequences within this sample yield the same CDR3. This chain connects TRBV4-1 to TRBJ2-7, with D hard to call. The CDR3 length is 15 residues. The ends were cut back, 1 base at V and 2 bases at J, with 12 bases in the middle. The germline gives CDR1 MGHRA, CDR2 YSYEKL. The CDR3 protein is CASSQGVDFPYEQYF. CDR3 bases: TGCGCCAGCAGCCAAGGGGTAGACTTTCCCTACGAGCAGTACTTC.

V usage is TRBV10-2 and J usage is TRBJ1-2; D is uncertain. V lost 5 bases, J lost 0 bases, and 7 bases lay in between. CDR1 is WSHSY and CDR2 is SAAADI in the germline V gene. There are 13 residues in the CDR3. CDR3 in DNA: TGCGCCAGCAGTTCCAGTTCTAACTATGGCTACACCTTC. Encoded protein: CASSSSSNYGYTF.